The rows below give T cell receptor beta chains drawn from one sample of a study of vaccination effects on CD4 cells after COVID-19. No antigen has been assigned to these receptors. Clones were read by immunoSEQ multiplex PCR, and TCRdb kept only the in-frame ones, dropping some. The sample lists about 27,000 clones; about 70% were seen once. The specimen was CD4+ T cells from PBMCs cultured with SARS-CoV-2 spike peptides, collected before COVID-19 vaccination. These receptors were obtained from a human donor who received a COVID-19 vaccine. CDR3s include the opening cysteine and the closing phenylalanine or tryptophan. A D gene is named only where the DNA matches it firmly. Size is omitted from some rows. Given values are once, few, many or a class for expanded clones.

size: -
D: TRBD2
V: TRBV6-1
J: TRBJ2-1
DNA: TGTGCCAGCAGTGGGCCAGAGAAGACAGGGACTAGCGGCAACAATGAGCAGTTCTTC
CDR3: CASSGPEKTGTSGNNEQFF

size: -
D: -
V: TRBV21-1
J: TRBJ2-5
DNA: TGTGCCAGCAGCAAAGGAGTACCTCCGACAGGGGGCGTGGAGACCCAGTACTTC
CDR3: CASSKGVPPTGGVETQYF

size: once
D: TRBD1
V: TRBV10-3
J: TRBJ2-6
DNA: TGTGCCATCAGTCCCGGGACAGGGGCTGGGGCCAACGTCCTGACTTTC
CDR3: CAISPGTGAGANVLTF

size: -
D: -
V: TRBV19
J: TRBJ2-6
DNA: TGTGCCAGTAGTATTCGGGACGGGGACTCTGGGGCCAACGTCCTGACTTTC
CDR3: CASSIRDGDSGANVLTF

size: -
D: -
V: TRBV12-3/TRBV12-4
J: TRBJ1-2
DNA: TGTGCCAGCAGTTATAGGAGACTCTATGGCTACACCTTC
CDR3: CASSYRRLYGYTF

size: few
D: TRBD1
V: TRBV5-1
J: TRBJ1-5
DNA: TGCGCCAGCAGCTTGGGGGCAGGGGGCCACGGTCAGCCCCAGCATTTT
CDR3: CASSLGAGGHGQPQHF

size: few
D: -
V: TRBV5-4
J: TRBJ1-2
DNA: TGTGCCAGCAGCCCCAGGACGGGACTCCGGGGCTACACCTTC
CDR3: CASSPRTGLRGYTF

size: -
D: TRBD1
V: TRBV5-1
J: TRBJ2-2
DNA: TGCGCCAGCAGCATAAACCGGGACAGGGCTACCGGGGAGCTGTTTTTT
CDR3: CASSINRDRATGELFF

size: -
D: -
V: TRBV14
J: TRBJ2-7
DNA: TGTGCCAGCAGCCAGCGGGTCTTCGGGTCCCTCTACGAGCAGTACTTC
CDR3: CASSQRVFGSLYEQYF

size: once
D: -
V: TRBV9
J: TRBJ2-1
DNA: TGTGCCAGCAGCGAAACAGGACTGCACAATGAGCAGTTCTTC
CDR3: CASSETGLHNEQFF

size: -
D: TRBD2
V: TRBV15
J: TRBJ2-7
DNA: TGTGCCACCAGCAGAGATCTAGCGGGAAACTCCAACGAGCAGTACTTC
CDR3: CATSRDLAGNSNEQYF

size: -
D: TRBD2
V: TRBV3-1/TRBV3-2
J: TRBJ2-2
DNA: TGTGCCAGCAGCCAGGCTAGCGGGGGGGTTTCGAACACCGGGGAGCTGTTTTTT
CDR3: CASSQASGGVSNTGELFF

size: once
D: TRBD2
V: TRBV5-1
J: TRBJ2-7
DNA: TGCGCCAGCAGCCCGGAGGCGGGGGACTCCTACGAGCAGTACTTC
CDR3: CASSPEAGDSYEQYF

size: -
D: TRBD1
V: TRBV18
J: TRBJ1-2
DNA: TGTGCCAGCTCACCCGACGGGACAGGGGGCAATAGACGAGGAGGCTACACCTTC
CDR3: CASSPDGTGGNRRGGYTF

size: -
D: TRBD1
V: TRBV30
J: TRBJ1-2
DNA: TGTGCCTCATATCGACAGGGGACGGGTTATGGCTACACCTTC
CDR3: CASYRQGTGYGYTF

size: -
D: -
V: TRBV4-1
J: TRBJ1-2
DNA: TGCGCCAGCAGCCAAGTACCTGGGTCGAATTATGGCTACACCTTC
CDR3: CASSQVPGSNYGYTF

size: -
D: -
V: TRBV19
J: TRBJ1-5
DNA: TGTGCCAGTAGTATAGGTTCGGGAAGGAGTCAGCCCCAGCATTTT
CDR3: CASSIGSGRSQPQHF

size: -
D: -
V: TRBV7-9
J: TRBJ2-5
DNA: TGTGCCAGCAGCTTAGAGGCAGGGTTCCAAACCGGGGAGACCCAGTACTTC
CDR3: CASSLEAGFQTGETQYF

size: few
D: -
V: TRBV9
J: TRBJ2-2
DNA: TGTGCCAGCAGCGTAGCGGGGGTAAACACCGGGGAGCTGTTTTTT
CDR3: CASSVAGVNTGELFF

size: -
D: -
V: TRBV15
J: TRBJ2-2
DNA: TGTGCCACCAGCAGGGCCCTCTCAGGCGCCGGGGAGCTGTTTTTT
CDR3: CATSRALSGAGELFF

size: few
D: -
V: TRBV3-1/TRBV3-2
J: TRBJ2-5
DNA: TGTGCCAGCAGCCTGAGGACAGCCCAAGAGACCCAGTACTTC
CDR3: CASSLRTAQETQYF

size: -
D: -
V: TRBV10-2
J: TRBJ2-3
DNA: TGCGCCAGCGGTTACACAGATACGCAGTATTTT
CDR3: CASGYTDTQYF

size: -
D: TRBD1
V: TRBV29-1
J: TRBJ2-3
DNA: TGCAGCGTCCGGGACAGGGGGATTGTAGATACGCAGTATTTT
CDR3: CSVRDRGIVDTQYF

size: -
D: TRBD1
V: TRBV29-1
J: TRBJ2-6
DNA: TGCAGCGTGAGGACAGGGGCCTCTGGGGCCAACGTCCTGACTTTC
CDR3: CSVRTGASGANVLTF

size: few
D: -
V: TRBV3-1/TRBV3-2
J: TRBJ2-2
DNA: TGTGCCAGCAGCCAAGGATTCTCCACCGGGGAGCTGTTTTTT
CDR3: CASSQGFSTGELFF

size: -
D: TRBD1
V: TRBV7-8
J: TRBJ2-7
DNA: TGTGCCAGCAGTTCCGACAGGGAGTCCTACGAGCAGTACTTC
CDR3: CASSSDRESYEQYF

size: -
D: -
V: TRBV19
J: TRBJ1-2
DNA: TGTGCCAGTAGTATAGAAGGAGGATCGGGTTACTATGGCTACACCTTC
CDR3: CASSIEGGSGYYGYTF

size: -
D: TRBD2
V: TRBV6-4
J: TRBJ2-1
DNA: TGTGCCAGCAGTGACGCGGGAGGGATCAATGAGCAGTTCTTC
CDR3: CASSDAGGINEQFF

size: -
D: -
V: TRBV5-8
J: TRBJ2-2
DNA: TGTGCCAGCAGCCCAGGACAGAACACCGGGGAGCTGTTTTTT
CDR3: CASSPGQNTGELFF